The 19 T cell receptor beta chains given below trace back to one sample, sequenced in a study of read filtering for tumor transcriptome and immune sequencing. This library used approximately 390 ng RNA and molecular barcoded adaptors spanning alpha/delta and beta/gamma chains. TCRdb used MiXCR to reprocess the reads, holding one entry per CDR3 protein. The sample records more than 30,000 distinct CDR3 sequences, approximately 13% being singletons. Sequenced input: a population of CD138-negative cells sorted from bone marrow. The receptors derive from a donor over 35 with multiple myeloma.

This chain uses TRBV29-1 with TRBJ2-3, with 10 bases aligning to TRBD2. V shed 7 bases and J 6 bases; nucleotides not matched to a gene: 10. The germline CDR1 and CDR2 sequences are SQVTM and ANQGSEA. The CDR3 is 14 residues long. CDR3 coding DNA: TGCAGCGCGGGGGTCAGCGGGAGGGGGGATACGCAGTATTTT. Translated: CSAGVSGRGDTQYF.

This clonotype was seen at least ten times. This chain links TRBV4-1 with TRBJ2-3; 9 bases agree with TRBD1. This CDR3 comprises 16 residues. Trimming cost V 0 bases and J 3 bases; bases outside gene matches: 4. Germline CDR1 and CDR2: MGHRA and YSYEKL. CDR3 protein: CASSQEDRGRTDTQYF. CDR3 DNA: TGCGCCAGCAGCCAAGAGGACAGGGGAAGGACAGATACGCAGTATTTT.

This clonotype appeared many times. CDR3 nucleotide sequence: TGCAGTGCTCCTAGACTAGCGTCCTACAATGAGCAGTTCTTC. This codes for CSAPRLASYNEQFF. The J gene is TRBJ2-1, the V gene TRBV20-1, with 8 bases aligning to TRBD2. The CDR3 is 14 residues long. The germline CDR1 and CDR2 sequences are DFQATT and SNEGSKA (reference sequence). V shed 5 bases, J shed 1 base, and the junction held 4 bases outside the gene matches.

CDR3 amino acids: CASSQGLPASIQETQYF. CDR3 nucleotide sequence: TGTGCCAGCAGCCAAGGTTTGCCAGCCAGCATCCAAGAGACCCAGTACTTC. V is TRBV3-1 and J is TRBJ2-5; D is undetermined. Germline V gene sequence: CDR1 LGHDT, CDR2 YNNKEL (reference sequence). CDR3 length equals 17 residues. Trimming removed 1 base from V and 1 base from J, with 16 bases in between.

Comments on this clonotype: One end of the junction fails to match germline, which may point to a read error. V is TRBV27 and J is TRBJ2-7; TRBD1 is a possible D gene (5 bases). The germline gives CDR1 MNHEY, CDR2 SMNVEV (reference sequence). The CDR3 loop spans 13 amino acids. CDR3 nucleotide sequence: TGTGCCAGCTGTTTATCAAGGGGCTACGAGCAGTACTTC. The encoded protein is CASCLSRGYEQYF.

With regard to this clonotype: A much larger clonotype is one base distant, so this may be a read error. The CDR3 here is CSVVQRGDGYTF. In DNA, the CDR3 is TGCAGCGTTGTACAGAGGGGCGATGGCTACACCTTC. The rearrangement joins TRBV29-1 to TRBJ1-2; tentatively, D is TRBD1 (5 bases). There are 12 residues in the CDR3. Germline CDR1 is SQVTM and CDR2 is ANQGSEA. With 4 bases removed from V and 6 bases from J, the gap between germline ends came to 12 bases. Together with reference TRBV29-1 and TRBJ1-2, the CDR3 gives the full variable domain: SAVISQKPSRDICQRGTSLTIQCQVDSQVTMMFWYRQQPGQSLTLIATANQGSEATYESGFVIDKFPISRPNLTFSTLTVSNMSPEDSSIYLCSVVQRGDGYTFGSGTRLTVV.

This clonotype was counted ten times or more. The gene calls are TRBV21-1 and TRBJ2-7; the table assigns TRBD2, which was not confirmed against the DNA. TRBV21-1 is given as a pseudogene. The CDR3 loop spans 15 amino acids. The CDR3 nucleotides are TGTGCCAGCAGCCAACGACTAGCGGGAGTTCACGAGCAGTACTTC. Translated: CASSQRLAGVHEQYF.

This clonotype was counted between two and nine times. A far larger clone is a single base away, which makes a read error likely. This chain uses TRBV3-2 with TRBJ2-3; the table calls TRBD1, which could not be checked here. TRBV3-2 is reported as a pseudogene. This CDR3 contains 15 residues. CDR3 nucleotide sequence: TGTGCCTGCAGCCACCATTACCCCCCGGGAGATACGCAGTATTTT. Translation: CACSHHYPPGDTQYF.

The chain has TRBV11-2 and TRBJ2-1; TRBD2 agrees at 11 bases. Per the germline V gene, CDR1 is SGHAT and CDR2 is FQNNGV. The CDR3 spans 18 residues. J was trimmed by 0 bases and V by 5 bases; bases with no gene match: 9. The CDR3 DNA reads as TGTGCCAGCAGCACACTAGCGGGAGCTCGAAGCTCCTACAATGAGCAGTTCTTC. The encoded protein is CASSTLAGARSSYNEQFF.

This clonotype was counted at least ten times. The V call is TRBV11-2, the J call TRBJ2-2; D may be TRBD1 (6 bases). Trimming took off 1 base at V and 13 bases at J, with 16 bases between the two ends. The CDR3 covers 14 residues. Germline values: CDR1 SGHAT, CDR2 FQNNGV. Written as DNA, the CDR3 is TGTGCCAGCAGCTTAGCTCACAGGGTCTCGGGGCTGTTTTTT. It is translated as CASSLAHRVSGLFF.

There are many counts of this clonotype. The V call is TRBV11-2, the J call TRBJ2-2; 9 bases match TRBD2. The J segment lost 1 base and the V segment lost 3 bases, leaving 3 bases of the junction unmatched. CDR3 length: 16 residues. The V gene's germline CDR1 is SGHAT and CDR2 FQNNGV. The CDR3 nucleotides are TGTGCCAGCAGCTTCCAACTAGCGGGGAACACCGGGGAGCTGTTTTTT. Translated, it gives CASSFQLAGNTGELFF. Drawing the rest from reference TRBV11-2 and TRBJ2-2, the complete variable domain is EAGVAQSPRYKIIEKRQSVAFWCNPISGHATLYWYQQILGQGPKLLIQFQNNGVVDDSQLPKDRFSAERLKGVDSTLKIQPAKLEDSAVYLCASSFQLAGNTGELFFGEGSRLTVL.

This clonotype was observed many times. The chain is built from TRBV7-9 and TRBJ2-1; D is ambiguous. V was trimmed by 1 base and J by 14 bases, leaving 12 bases between them. Looked up from germline, CDR1 is SEHNR and CDR2 is FQNEAQ (reference sequence). The CDR3 is made up of 12 amino acids. DNA of the CDR3: TGTGCCAGCAGCTTAGTAGACGTGGCAGAGTTCTTC. It specifies CASSLVDVAEFF.

This clonotype appeared many times. The chain combines TRBV6-1 with TRBJ2-5; 10 bases are shared with TRBD2. The J segment lost 2 bases and the V segment lost 6 bases, leaving 9 bases of the junction unmatched. CDR1 is MNHNS, CDR2 SASEGT, per germline. The CDR3 totals 16 residues. The CDR3 coding sequence is TGTGCCAGCAGCCCGGGACTAGCGTTGGGGCAAGAGACCCAGTACTTC. Protein product: CASSPGLALGQETQYF.

This clonotype occurred many times. The chain employs TRBV4-3 and TRBJ2-2; tentatively, D is TRBD2 (5 bases). The germline gives CDR1 LGHNA, CDR2 YSLEER. V was cut by 3 bases and J by 1 base, with 12 bases left in between. This CDR3 region has 16 residues. The CDR3 DNA is TGCGCCAGCAGCCACACAACCAGCGGGAACACCGGGGAGCTGTTTTTT. Translation: CASSHTTSGNTGELFF.

This clonotype was observed many times. CDR3 coding DNA: TGTGCCAGCAGCGTCAGGGAGCGCACCGGGGAGCTGTTTTTT. It codes for CASSVRERTGELFF. The chain joins TRBV9 to TRBJ2-2; D tentatively reads TRBD1 or TRBD2 (5 bases each). Trimming took 2 bases from V and 4 from J, leaving 9 bases between them. This CDR3 has 14 amino acids. Per germline, CDR1 SGDLS and CDR2 YYNGEE. Full variable domain (outside the CDR3, taken from reference TRBV9 and TRBJ2-2): DSGVTQTPKHLITATGQRVTLRCSPRSGDLSVYWYQQSLDQGLQFLIQYYNGEERAKGNILERFSAQQFPDLHSELNLSSLELGDSALYFCASSVRERTGELFFGEGSRLTVL.

This clonotype was found many times. This sequence joins TRBV7-9 and TRBJ2-3; TRBD1 agrees at 7 bases. Germline loops: CDR1 SEHNR, CDR2 FQNEAQ (reference sequence). The trim removed 7 bases at V and 1 base at J, leaving 2 bases unmatched. The CDR3 runs 13 residues. The CDR3 is CASTTGGTDTQYF. CDR3 sequence (DNA): TGTGCCAGCACAACAGGGGGCACAGATACGCAGTATTTT.

This clonotype occurred many times. The CDR3 here is CASSGDRGRSGNTIYF. In DNA form, the CDR3 reads TGTGCCAGCAGCGGAGACAGGGGGCGAAGTGGAAACACCATATATTTT. The genes are TRBV9 and TRBJ1-3, with 10 bases fitting TRBD1. Trimming took 3 bases from V and 3 from J; bases not matched to a gene: 6. The CDR3 covers 16 residues. In germline, CDR1 is SGDLS, CDR2 YYNGEE.

This clonotype was seen ten or more times. The gene calls are TRBV20-1 and TRBJ2-7; 10 nucleotides agree with TRBD1. Germline assignment: CDR1 DFQATT and CDR2 SNEGSKA (reference sequence). The CDR3 runs to 14 residues. V gave up 0 bases and J gave up 6 bases; unmatched junction bases: 5. The CDR3 spells CSARETGQGGEQYF. CDR3 nucleotides: TGCAGTGCTAGAGAGACCGGACAGGGGGGCGAGCAGTACTTC.

The V and J genes are TRBV28 and TRBJ2-2, with TRBD2 identical over 7 bases. This CDR3 comprises 13 residues. Trimming at V came to 4 bases and at J to 5 bases, leaving 1 base not matched to a gene. Germline V CDR1 and CDR2: MDHEN, SYDVKM. The CDR3 DNA follows: TGTGCCAGCAGTTGGGGGGGAACCGGGGAGCTGTTTTTT. Translating it yields CASSWGGTGELFF.